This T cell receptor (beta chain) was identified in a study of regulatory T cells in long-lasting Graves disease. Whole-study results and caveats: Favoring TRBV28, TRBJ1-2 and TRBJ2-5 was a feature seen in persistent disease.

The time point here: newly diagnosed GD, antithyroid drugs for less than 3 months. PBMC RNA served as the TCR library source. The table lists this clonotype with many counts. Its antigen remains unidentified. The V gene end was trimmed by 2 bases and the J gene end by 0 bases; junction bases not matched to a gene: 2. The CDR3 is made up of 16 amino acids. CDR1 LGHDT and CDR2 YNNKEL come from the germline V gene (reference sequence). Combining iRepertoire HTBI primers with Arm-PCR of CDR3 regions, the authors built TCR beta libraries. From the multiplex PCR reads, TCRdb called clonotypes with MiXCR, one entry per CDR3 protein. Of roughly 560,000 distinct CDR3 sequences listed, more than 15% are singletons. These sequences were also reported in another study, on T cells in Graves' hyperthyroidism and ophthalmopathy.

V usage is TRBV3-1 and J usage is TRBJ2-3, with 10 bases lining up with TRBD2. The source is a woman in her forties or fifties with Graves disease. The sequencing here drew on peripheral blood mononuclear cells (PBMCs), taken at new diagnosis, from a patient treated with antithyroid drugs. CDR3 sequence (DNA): TGTGCCAGCAGCCAAATAGCGGGGGGAAGCACAGATACGCAGTATTTT. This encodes CASSQIAGGSTDTQYF.